Listed here is a single T cell receptor beta chain. The V end lost 0 bases, the J end lost 0 bases, and 15 bases lay between the germline ends. CDR1 is SGHTA, CDR2 FQGNSA, per germline. This CDR3 is 18 amino acids long. The data were obtained in a study of blood T cell repertoires in COVID-19. Study details: Italy, Spain and the United States were the sources of the convalescent and acute COVID-19 samples. PBMCs, B-cell-depleted T cells, or T cells were the source of the cDNA or gDNA that made up the material.

Generated by immunoSEQ multiplex PCR, the TCRdb table keeps only in-frame clones and is missing some. Among 120,000 to 150,000 clones listed, about 88% were seen once. The sample was peripheral blood. The receptor was derived from a human donor in a cohort sampled during active COVID-19. The gene calls are TRBV7-2 and TRBJ1-3; D remains unclear. The CDR3 loop is CASSLALSILRSGNTIYF. In nucleotides, the CDR3 is TGTGCCAGCAGCTTAGCGCTAAGCATACTGCGCTCTGGAAACACCATATATTTT.